Listed here are 12 T cell receptor beta chains from one sample, sequenced in a study of control samples from healthy donors and cancer patients. This table comes from immunoSEQ multiplex PCR, and its TCRdb copy is limited to in-frame clones, with some not included. This sample has 100,000 or so clones, with roughly 94% found just once. Sample: blood. These receptors came from a woman between 18 and 29 years old in good health.

The J gene is TRBJ2-1, the V gene TRBV6-4; 12 bases are a match to TRBD2. Unmatched junction bases numbered 11, after V lost 4 bases and J lost 7 bases. This CDR3 comprises 17 residues. Germline assignment: CDR1 MRHNA and CDR2 SNTAGT. The CDR3 DNA sequence: TGTGCCAGCAGTGCAACTAGCGGGGGGCACACGGGGAATGAGCAGTTCTTC. The encoded protein is CASSATSGGHTGNEQFF.

J is TRBJ2-2 and V is TRBV7-3; no reliable D call. The CDR3 is made up of 13 amino acids. V was trimmed by 5 bases and J by 5 bases, leaving 9 bases between them. The germline CDR1 and CDR2 sequences are SGHTA and FQGTGA. The CDR3 sequence is CASSPVTTGELFF. Here the CDR3 DNA reads TGTGCCAGCAGCCCTGTGACGACCGGGGAGCTGTTTTTT.

V and J are TRBV28 and TRBJ1-6, with D hard to call. The germline gives CDR1 MDHEN, CDR2 SYDVKM. This CDR3 is 13 amino acids long. Trimming removed 5 bases at V and 9 bases at J, with 11 bases between. In DNA, the CDR3 is TGTGCCAGCAGTGCTCCCCAACTTTCACCCCTCCACTTT. Translation: CASSAPQLSPLHF.

This clone appeared a few times. The CDR3 nucleotides read TGTGCCAGCACCTCCCGACTGCAATCGGGCACAGATACGCAGTATTTT. Translating gives CASTSRLQSGTDTQYF. V gene TRBV25-1 combines with J gene TRBJ2-3; D is unclear. Germline V gene sequence: CDR1 MGHDK, CDR2 SYGVNS. V dropped 7 bases and J dropped 1 base, with 18 bases sitting between them. The length of the CDR3 is 16 residues.

Turning to this clone: This specimen includes other DNA sequences encoding the same CDR3. V and J are TRBV19 and TRBJ2-7; unclear D gene. This CDR3 contains 12 residues. V lost 5 bases and J lost 3, with 8 bases in between. In germline, CDR1 is LNHDA, CDR2 SQIVND (reference sequence). CDR3 bases: TGTGCCAGTAGTCCTGGCGGCTACGAGCAGTACTTC. Protein sequence: CASSPGGYEQYF.

The V call is TRBV5-6, the J call TRBJ2-2, with a tentative D call TRBD1 (6 bases). The CDR3 consists of 17 residues. V was trimmed by 5 bases and J by 0 bases, leaving 17 bases between them. Germline CDR1 reads SGHDT; CDR2 reads YYEEEE. This chain's CDR3 is CASSHTTQGPNTGELFF. CDR3 nucleotide sequence: TGTGCCAGCAGTCATACTACACAGGGCCCGAACACCGGGGAGCTGTTTTTT. Full variable domain (rest looked up from reference TRBV5-6 and TRBJ2-2): DAGVTQSPTHLIKTRGQQVTLRCSPKSGHDTVSWYQQALGQGPQFIFQYYEEEERQRGNFPDRFSGHQFPNYSSELNVNALLLGDSALYLCASSHTTQGPNTGELFFGEGSRLTVL.

The CDR3 region is CASSQAGSAPLHF. The CDR3 nucleotides read TGTGCCAGCAGTCAGGCAGGGTCGGCGCCCCTCCACTTT. The chain is built from TRBV6-5 and TRBJ1-6; TRBD1 might be the D (5 bases). The CDR3 contains 13 residues. Trimming shortened V by 5 bases and J by 13 bases, and 15 bases separated the two germline ends. Germline V gene data show CDR1 as MNHEY and CDR2 as SVGAGI.

The chain carries TRBV5-4 and TRBJ2-3; 8 positions agree with TRBD2. The trim removed 0 bases at V and 0 bases at J, leaving 3 bases unmatched. The germline V gene has CDR1 SGHNT and CDR2 YYREEE (reference sequence). The CDR3 sequence is 16 residues long. The CDR3 reads CASSLVGLASTDTQYF. CDR3 coding DNA: TGTGCCAGCAGCTTGGTTGGACTAGCTAGCACAGATACGCAGTATTTT.

This sequence joins TRBV5-1 and TRBJ2-7, with 9 positions matching TRBD1. The CDR3 runs 13 residues. Losses at the gene ends were 3 bases for V and 3 bases for J; bases not matched to a gene: 1. Per germline, CDR1 SGHRS and CDR2 YFSETQ. The CDR3 loop reads CASSWGQGYEQYF. The DNA of the CDR3 is TGCGCCAGCAGCTGGGGACAGGGCTACGAGCAGTACTTC.

This chain links TRBV4-2 with TRBJ2-1, with D perhaps TRBD2 (5 bases). V shed 0 bases and J shed 0 bases, with 9 bases lying between them. In germline, CDR1 is LGHNA, CDR2 YNFKEQ. The CDR3 is made up of 16 amino acids. Here the CDR3 reads CASSQDLGDSYNEQFF. CDR3 DNA sequence: TGTGCCAGCAGCCAAGACCTGGGAGACTCCTACAATGAGCAGTTCTTC.

CDR3 DNA sequence: TGTGCCAGCAGTTGGGAAGCTGGAGTTTACGAGCAGTACTTC. The encoded protein is CASSWEAGVYEQYF. The chain is built from TRBV6-5 and TRBJ2-7; D ambiguous. The CDR3 covers 14 residues. Trimming removed 4 bases from V and 4 bases from J, with 14 bases in between. CDR1 and CDR2 (germline): MNHEY, SVGAGI.

The chain recombines TRBV19 with TRBJ1-5; tentatively, D is TRBD1 (6 bases). The V end was cut by 6 bases, the J end by 3 bases, with 18 bases between. This CDR3 region has 16 residues. Germline V gene lookup returns CDR1 LNHDA and CDR2 SQIVND (reference sequence). Here the CDR3 reads CASRITGWSDNQPQHF. In DNA form, the CDR3 reads TGTGCCAGTAGGATCACAGGGTGGTCGGACAATCAGCCCCAGCATTTT.